This T cell receptor (beta chain) was identified during a study of T cells after yellow fever vaccination. About this clonotype: What it binds is not known.

Study-wide findings and caveats: One caveat is that FACS-sorted repertoires could contain abundant clonotypes contaminating from the bulk population.

TCRdb re-analysed the 5' RACE reads in MiXCR, keeping a single row per CDR3 protein. The sample carries 150,000 to 200,000 distinct CDR3 sequences, about a tenth recorded once. Trimming left V 6 bases short and J 4 bases short, with 9 bases between. The CDR3 loop spans 13 amino acids. Germline V CDR1 and CDR2: SEHNR, FQNEAQ (reference sequence). The TCR originated in a man younger than 35 who received the YFV17D yellow fever vaccine. The sequences come from CD8+ T cells sorted from PBMCs, collected 45 days after the yellow fever booster vaccination. The V gene is TRBV7-9, the J gene TRBJ2-2; a possible D gene is TRBD1 (5 bases). This chain's CDR3 is CASRGRATGELFF. DNA of the CDR3: TGTGCCAGCAGGGGCAGGGCCACCGGGGAGCTGTTTTTT.